This T cell receptor beta chain is from a study of shared clonotypes between healthy human individuals. V lost 5 bases to trimming and J lost 17 bases, with 22 bases between them. CDR3 length: 14 amino acids. Looked up from germline, CDR1 is MNHNY and CDR2 is SVGAGI (reference sequence). This clone has just a few counts. TCRdb's copy holds only in-frame clones and misses some; the assay was immunoSEQ multiplex PCR. Here the sample spans some 2,100,000 clones, approximately 95% being singletons. The sequence came from a man younger than 35 in good health. The sequenced sample consisted of naive CD4+ T cells sorted from blood. The subset here: CD45RA+ positively selected. V and J are TRBV6-6 and TRBJ1-6, with a possible D match to TRBD1 (6 bases). The CDR3 here is CASSLLTGTGGVHF. For the CDR3, the DNA is TGTGCCAGCAGTCTCCTGACAGGTACAGGAGGGGTCCACTTT.